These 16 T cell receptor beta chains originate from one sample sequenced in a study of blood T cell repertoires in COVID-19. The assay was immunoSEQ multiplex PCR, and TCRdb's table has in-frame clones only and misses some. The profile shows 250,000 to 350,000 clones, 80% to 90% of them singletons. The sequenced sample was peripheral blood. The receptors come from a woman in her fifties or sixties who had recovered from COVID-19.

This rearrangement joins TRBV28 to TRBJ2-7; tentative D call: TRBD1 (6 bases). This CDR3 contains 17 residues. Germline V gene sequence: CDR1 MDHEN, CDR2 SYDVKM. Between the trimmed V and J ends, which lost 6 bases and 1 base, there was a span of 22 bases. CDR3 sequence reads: CASSPSPGQRGSYEQYF. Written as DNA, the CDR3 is TGTGCCAGCAGCCCATCCCCCGGACAGAGGGGTTCCTACGAGCAGTACTTC. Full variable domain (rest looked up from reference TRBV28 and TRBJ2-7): DVKVTQSSRYLVKRTGEKVFLECVQDMDHENMFWYRQDPGLGLRLIYFSYDVKMKEKGDIPEGYSVSREKKERFSLILESASTNQTSMYLCASSPSPGQRGSYEQYFGPGTRLTVT.

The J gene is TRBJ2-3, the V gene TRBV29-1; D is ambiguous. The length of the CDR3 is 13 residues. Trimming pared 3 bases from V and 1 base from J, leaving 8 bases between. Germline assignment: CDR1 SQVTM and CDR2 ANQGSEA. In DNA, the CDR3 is TGCAGCGTTGATTCAGTGGGCACAGATACGCAGTATTTT. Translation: CSVDSVGTDTQYF.

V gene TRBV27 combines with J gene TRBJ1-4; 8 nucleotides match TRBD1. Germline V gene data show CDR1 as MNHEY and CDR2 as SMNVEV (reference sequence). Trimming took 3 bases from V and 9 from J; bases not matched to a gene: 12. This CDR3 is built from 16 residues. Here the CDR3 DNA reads TGTGCCAGCAGTTTCGGGACAGGCCGGCCCGAAAAAAAACTGTTTTTT. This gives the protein CASSFGTGRPEKKLFF.

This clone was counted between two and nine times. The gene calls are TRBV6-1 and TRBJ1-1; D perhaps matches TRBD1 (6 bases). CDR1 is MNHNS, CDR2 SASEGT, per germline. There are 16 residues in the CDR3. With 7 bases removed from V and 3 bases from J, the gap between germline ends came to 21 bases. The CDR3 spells CASNEARDRLHTEAFF. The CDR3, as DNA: TGTGCCAGCAATGAGGCCCGAGACAGGTTACACACTGAAGCTTTCTTT.

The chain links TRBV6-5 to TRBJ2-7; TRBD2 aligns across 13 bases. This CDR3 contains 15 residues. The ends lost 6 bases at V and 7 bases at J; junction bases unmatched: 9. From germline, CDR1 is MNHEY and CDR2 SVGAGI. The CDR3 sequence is CASSLTSGGPGEQYF. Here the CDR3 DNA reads TGTGCCAGCAGCCTGACTAGCGGGGGGCCTGGGGAGCAGTACTTC.

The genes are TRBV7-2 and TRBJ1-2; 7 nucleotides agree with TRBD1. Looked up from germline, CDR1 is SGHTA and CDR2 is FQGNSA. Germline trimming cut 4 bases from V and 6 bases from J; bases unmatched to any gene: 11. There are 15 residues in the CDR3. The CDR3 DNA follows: TGTGCCAGCAGCTCACCAGAGGGGGCGCCGAATGGCTACACCTTC. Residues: CASSSPEGAPNGYTF.

DNA of the CDR3: TGTGCCAGCAGTTTTAGCGGGAGCACTGGGGCCAACGTCCTGACTTTC. The encoded protein is CASSFSGSTGANVLTF. V and J are TRBV6-2 or TRBV6-3 and TRBJ2-6, with 9 bases aligning to TRBD2. CDR3 length: 16 residues. Germline V gene data show CDR1 as MNHEY and CDR2 as SVGEGT. Trimming cost V 4 bases and J 2 bases; bases outside gene matches: 3.

The CDR3 region is CASSLTTGRIDTQYF. Here the CDR3 DNA reads TGTGCCAGCAGCTTAACGACAGGGCGTATAGATACGCAGTATTTT. The chain joins TRBV7-2 to TRBJ2-3; TRBD1 agrees at 7 bases. Unmatched junction bases numbered 7, after V lost 2 bases and J lost 5 bases. Germline lookup yields CDR1 SGHTA and CDR2 FQGNSA. This CDR3 spans 15 amino acids.

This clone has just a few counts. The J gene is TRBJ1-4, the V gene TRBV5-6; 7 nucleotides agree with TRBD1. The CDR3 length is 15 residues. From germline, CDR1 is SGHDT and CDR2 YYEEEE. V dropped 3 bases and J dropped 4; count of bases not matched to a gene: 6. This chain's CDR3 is CASSWRTGGNEKLFF. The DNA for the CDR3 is TGTGCCAGCAGCTGGCGGACAGGTGGTAATGAAAAACTGTTTTTT.

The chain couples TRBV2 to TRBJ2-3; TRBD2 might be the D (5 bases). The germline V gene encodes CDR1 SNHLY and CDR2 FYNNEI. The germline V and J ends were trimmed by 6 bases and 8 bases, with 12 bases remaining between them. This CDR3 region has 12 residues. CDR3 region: CASRAGEATQYF. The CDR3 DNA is TGTGCCAGCAGAGCCGGGGAAGCTACGCAGTATTTT.

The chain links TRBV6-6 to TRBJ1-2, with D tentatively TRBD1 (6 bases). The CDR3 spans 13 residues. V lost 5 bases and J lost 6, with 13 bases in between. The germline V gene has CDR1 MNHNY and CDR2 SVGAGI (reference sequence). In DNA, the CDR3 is TGTGCCAGCAGTACCCGGGACATTGATGGCTACACCTTC. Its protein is CASSTRDIDGYTF.

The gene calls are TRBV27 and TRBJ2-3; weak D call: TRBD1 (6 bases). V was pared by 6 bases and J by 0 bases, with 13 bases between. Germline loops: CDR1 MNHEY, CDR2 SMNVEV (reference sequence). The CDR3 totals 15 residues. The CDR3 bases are TGTGCCAGCAGCCCTACAGGGCTTAGCACAGATACGCAGTATTTT. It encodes CASSPTGLSTDTQYF.

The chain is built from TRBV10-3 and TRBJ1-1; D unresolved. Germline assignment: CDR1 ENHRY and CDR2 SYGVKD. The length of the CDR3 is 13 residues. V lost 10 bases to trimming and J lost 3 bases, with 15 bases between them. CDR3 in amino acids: CASRGVLDTEAFF. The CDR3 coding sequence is TGTGCCAGCCGCGGGGTATTGGACACTGAAGCTTTCTTT.

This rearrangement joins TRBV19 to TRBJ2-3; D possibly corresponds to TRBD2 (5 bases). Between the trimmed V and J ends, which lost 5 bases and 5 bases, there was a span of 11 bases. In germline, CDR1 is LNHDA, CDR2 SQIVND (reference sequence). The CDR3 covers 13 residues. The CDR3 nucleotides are TGTGCCAGTAGTTTCGGGAAGGAAGATACGCAGTATTTT. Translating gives CASSFGKEDTQYF.

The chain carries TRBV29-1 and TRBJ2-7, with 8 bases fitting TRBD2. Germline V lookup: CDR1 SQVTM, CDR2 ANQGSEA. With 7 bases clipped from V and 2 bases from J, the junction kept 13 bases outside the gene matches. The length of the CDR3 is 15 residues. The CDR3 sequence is CSGTGGRGDTYEQYF. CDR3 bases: TGCAGCGGGACGGGAGGGAGAGGGGATACCTACGAGCAGTACTTC.

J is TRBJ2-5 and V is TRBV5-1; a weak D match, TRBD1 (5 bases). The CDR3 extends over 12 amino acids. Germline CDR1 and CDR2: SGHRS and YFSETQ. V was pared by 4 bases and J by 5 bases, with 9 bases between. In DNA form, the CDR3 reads TGCGCCAGCAGCCGCAGGGCGGAGACCCAGTACTTC. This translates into CASSRRAETQYF.